This T cell receptor beta chain emerged from a study of early T cells in non-severe SARS-CoV-2 infection. TCRdb redid the calling of the 5' RACE reads with MiXCR, one entry per CDR3 protein. The repertoire holds approximately 40,000 distinct CDR3 sequences, with under 7.5% as singletons. V shed 3 bases and J shed 4 bases, with 9 bases lying between them. Germline CDR1 is SGHVS and CDR2 is FNYEAQ. The CDR3 has 13 residues. This clonotype was found many times. The chain joins TRBV7-6 to TRBJ1-1, with D perhaps matching TRBD1 (5 bases). This sample comprised whole blood, obtained at baseline. The sequence was collected from an adult who was a healthcare worker with PCR-confirmed SARS-CoV-2 infection or an uninfected control (not recorded which). CDR3 nucleotides: TGTGCCAGCAGCTTCTCAGGGACCACTGAAGCTTTCTTT. This gives the protein CASSFSGTTEAFF.